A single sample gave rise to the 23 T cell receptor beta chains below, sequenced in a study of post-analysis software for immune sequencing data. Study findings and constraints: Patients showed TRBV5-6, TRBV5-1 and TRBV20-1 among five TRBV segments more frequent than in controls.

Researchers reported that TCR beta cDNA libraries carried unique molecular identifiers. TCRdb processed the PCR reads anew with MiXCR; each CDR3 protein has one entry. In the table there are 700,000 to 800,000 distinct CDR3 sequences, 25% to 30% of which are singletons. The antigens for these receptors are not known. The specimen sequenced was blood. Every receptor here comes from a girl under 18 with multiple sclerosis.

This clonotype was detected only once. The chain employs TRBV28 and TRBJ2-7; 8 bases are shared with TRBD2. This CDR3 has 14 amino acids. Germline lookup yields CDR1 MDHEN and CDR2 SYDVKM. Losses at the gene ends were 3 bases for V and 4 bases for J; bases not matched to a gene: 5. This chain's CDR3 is CASSFRGLGYEQYF. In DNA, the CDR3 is TGTGCCAGCAGTTTTAGGGGACTAGGATACGAGCAGTACTTC.

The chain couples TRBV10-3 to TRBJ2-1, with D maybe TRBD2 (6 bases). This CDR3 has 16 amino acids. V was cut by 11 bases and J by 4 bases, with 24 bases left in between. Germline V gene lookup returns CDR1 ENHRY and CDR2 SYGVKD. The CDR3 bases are TGTGCCGCCATGGAAGGGAGCGGGTCTGGGTACAATGAGCAGTTCTTC. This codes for CAAMEGSGSGYNEQFF.

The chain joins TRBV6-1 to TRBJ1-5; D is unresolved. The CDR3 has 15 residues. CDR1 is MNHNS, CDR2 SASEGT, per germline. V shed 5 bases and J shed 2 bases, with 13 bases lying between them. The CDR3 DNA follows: TGTGCCAGCAGTAGGTCACTGCATGGCAATCAGCCCCAGCATTTT. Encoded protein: CASSRSLHGNQPQHF.

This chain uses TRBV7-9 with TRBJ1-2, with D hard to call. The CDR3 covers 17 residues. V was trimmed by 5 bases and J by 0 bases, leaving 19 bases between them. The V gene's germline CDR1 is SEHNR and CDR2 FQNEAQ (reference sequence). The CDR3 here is CASSRYPTASTNYGYTF. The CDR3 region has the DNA TGTGCCAGCAGCCGCTACCCGACCGCATCAACTAACTATGGCTACACCTTC.

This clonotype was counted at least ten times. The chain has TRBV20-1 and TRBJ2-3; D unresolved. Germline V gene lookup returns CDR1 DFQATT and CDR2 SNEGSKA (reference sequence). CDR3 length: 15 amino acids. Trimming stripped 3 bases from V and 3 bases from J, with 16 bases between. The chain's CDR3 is CSASISGSETDTQYF. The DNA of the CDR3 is TGCAGTGCTAGTATCTCGGGCAGCGAAACAGATACGCAGTATTTT.

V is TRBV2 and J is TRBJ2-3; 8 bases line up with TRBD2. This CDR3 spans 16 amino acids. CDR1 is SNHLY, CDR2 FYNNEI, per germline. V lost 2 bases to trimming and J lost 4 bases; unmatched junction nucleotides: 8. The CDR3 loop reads CASSELGGAPPDTQYF. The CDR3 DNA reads TGTGCCAGCAGTGAACTCGGGGGGGCCCCCCCAGATACGCAGTATTTT.

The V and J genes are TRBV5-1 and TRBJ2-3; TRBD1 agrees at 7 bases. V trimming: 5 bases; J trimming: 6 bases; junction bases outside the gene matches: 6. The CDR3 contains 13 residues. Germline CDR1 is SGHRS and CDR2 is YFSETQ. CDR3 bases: TGCGCCAGCAGTCGGGACAGTTTGGATACGCAGTATTTT. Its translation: CASSRDSLDTQYF.

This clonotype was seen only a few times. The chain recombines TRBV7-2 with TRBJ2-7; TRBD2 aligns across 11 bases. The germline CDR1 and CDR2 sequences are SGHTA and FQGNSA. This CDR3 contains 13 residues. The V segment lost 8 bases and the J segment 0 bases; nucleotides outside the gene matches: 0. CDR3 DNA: TGTGCCAGCGGGACTAGCGGCTCCTACGAGCAGTACTTC. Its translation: CASGTSGSYEQYF.

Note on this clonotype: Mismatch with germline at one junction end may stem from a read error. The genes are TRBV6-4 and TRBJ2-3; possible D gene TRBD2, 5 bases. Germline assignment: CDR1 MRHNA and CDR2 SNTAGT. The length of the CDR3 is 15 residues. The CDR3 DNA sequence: TGTGCCAGCAGTGAAAGAGAGCGGAGCACAGATGCGCAGTATTTT. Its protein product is CASSERERSTDAQYF.

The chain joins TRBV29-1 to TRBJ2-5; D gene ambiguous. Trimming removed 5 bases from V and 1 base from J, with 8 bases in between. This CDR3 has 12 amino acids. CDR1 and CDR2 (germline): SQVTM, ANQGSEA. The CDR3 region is CSVIVSQETQYF. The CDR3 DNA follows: TGCAGCGTTATAGTGTCCCAAGAGACCCAGTACTTC. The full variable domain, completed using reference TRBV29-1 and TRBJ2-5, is SAVISQKPSRDICQRGTSLTIQCQVDSQVTMMFWYRQQPGQSLTLIATANQGSEATYESGFVIDKFPISRPNLTFSTLTVSNMSPEDSSIYLCSVIVSQETQYFGPGTRLLVL.

CDR3 sequence (DNA): TGCAGCGTTGAATCCCCAGGTGAGCAGTTCTTC. The encoded protein is CSVESPGEQFF. The chain carries TRBV29-1 and TRBJ2-1; the D is unclear. The V end lost 2 bases, the J end lost 9 bases, and 8 bases lay between the germline ends. The CDR3 runs 11 residues. Germline CDR1 and CDR2: SQVTM and ANQGSEA.

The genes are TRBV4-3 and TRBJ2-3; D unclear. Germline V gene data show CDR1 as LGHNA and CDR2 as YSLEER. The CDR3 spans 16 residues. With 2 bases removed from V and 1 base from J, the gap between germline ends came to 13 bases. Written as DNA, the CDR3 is TGCGCCAGCAGCCAATCCTGGATTTCTCGCACAGATACGCAGTATTTT. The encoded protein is CASSQSWISRTDTQYF.

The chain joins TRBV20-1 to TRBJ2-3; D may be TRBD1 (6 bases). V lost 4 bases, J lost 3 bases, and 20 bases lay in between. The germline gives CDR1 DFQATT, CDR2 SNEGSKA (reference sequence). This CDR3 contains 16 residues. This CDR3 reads CSATNPQGVFTDTQYF. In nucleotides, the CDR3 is TGCAGTGCTACAAACCCACAGGGAGTATTTACAGATACGCAGTATTTT.

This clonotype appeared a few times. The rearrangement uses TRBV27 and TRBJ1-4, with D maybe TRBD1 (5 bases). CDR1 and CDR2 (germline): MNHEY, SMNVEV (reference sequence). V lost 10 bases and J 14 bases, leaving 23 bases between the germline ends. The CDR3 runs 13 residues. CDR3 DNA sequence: TGTGCCACAGGGCCCGACACAACCGTGCCCCTGTTTTTT. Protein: CATGPDTTVPLFF.

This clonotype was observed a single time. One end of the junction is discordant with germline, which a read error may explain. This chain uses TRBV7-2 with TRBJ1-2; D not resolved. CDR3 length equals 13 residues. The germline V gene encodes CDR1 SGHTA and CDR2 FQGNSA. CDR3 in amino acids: CASSLGRNYGHTF. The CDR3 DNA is TGTGCCAGCAGCTTAGGCCGTAACTATGGCCACACCTTC.

The CDR3 loop is CSAHPGGPYGYTF. DNA for the CDR3: TGCAGTGCTCATCCAGGGGGCCCTTATGGCTACACCTTC. The V gene is TRBV20-1, the J gene TRBJ1-2; 8 positions agree with TRBD1. Germline lookup yields CDR1 DFQATT and CDR2 SNEGSKA (reference sequence). The CDR3 length is 13 residues. The junction had 7 bases not matched to a gene; V was cut back by 5 bases and J by 5 bases.

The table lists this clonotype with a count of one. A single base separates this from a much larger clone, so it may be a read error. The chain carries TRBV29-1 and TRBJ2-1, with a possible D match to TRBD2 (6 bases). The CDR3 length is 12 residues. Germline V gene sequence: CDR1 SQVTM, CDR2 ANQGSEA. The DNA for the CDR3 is TGCGGCGGGGCCACTAGTAGCGATGAGCAGTTCTTC. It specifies CGGATSSDEQFF.

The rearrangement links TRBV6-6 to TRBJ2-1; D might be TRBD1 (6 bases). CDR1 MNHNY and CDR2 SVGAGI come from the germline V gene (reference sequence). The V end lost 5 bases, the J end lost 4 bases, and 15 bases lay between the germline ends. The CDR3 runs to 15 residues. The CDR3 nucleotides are TGTGCCAGCAGTCCCCAGAGGGGGATATACAATGAGCAGTTCTTC. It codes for CASSPQRGIYNEQFF.

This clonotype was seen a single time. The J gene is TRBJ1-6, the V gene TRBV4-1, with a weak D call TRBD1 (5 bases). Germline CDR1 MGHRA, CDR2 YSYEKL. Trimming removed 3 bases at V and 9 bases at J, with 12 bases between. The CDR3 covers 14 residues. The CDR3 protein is CASSQAGSGSPLHF. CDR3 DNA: TGCGCCAGCAGCCAGGCAGGGTCAGGTTCACCCCTCCACTTT.

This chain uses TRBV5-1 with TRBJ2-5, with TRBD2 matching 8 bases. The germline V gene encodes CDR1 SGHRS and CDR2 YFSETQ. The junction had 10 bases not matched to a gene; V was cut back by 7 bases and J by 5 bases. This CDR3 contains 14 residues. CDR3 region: CASQRQPSGETQYF. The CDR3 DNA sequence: TGCGCCAGCCAAAGACAACCTAGCGGGGAGACCCAGTACTTC. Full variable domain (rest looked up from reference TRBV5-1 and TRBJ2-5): KAGVTQTPRYLIKTRGQQVTLSCSPISGHRSVSWYQQTPGQGLQFLFEYFSETQRNKGNFPGRFSGRQFSNSRSEMNVSTLELGDSALYLCASQRQPSGETQYFGPGTRLLVL.

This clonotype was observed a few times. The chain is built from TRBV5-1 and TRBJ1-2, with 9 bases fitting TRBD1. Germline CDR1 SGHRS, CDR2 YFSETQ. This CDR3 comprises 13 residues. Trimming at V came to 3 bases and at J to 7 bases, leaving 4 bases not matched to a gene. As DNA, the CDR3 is TGCGCCAGCAGCTCGGACAGGGGCAGTGGCTACACCTTC. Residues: CASSSDRGSGYTF.

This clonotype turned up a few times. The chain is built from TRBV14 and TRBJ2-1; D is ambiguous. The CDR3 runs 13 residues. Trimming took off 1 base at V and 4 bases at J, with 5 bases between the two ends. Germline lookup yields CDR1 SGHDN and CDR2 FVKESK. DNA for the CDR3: TGTGCCAGCAGCCAAGCTCAATACAATGAGCAGTTCTTC. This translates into CASSQAQYNEQFF. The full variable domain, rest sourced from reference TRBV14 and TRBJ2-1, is EAGVTQFPSHSVIEKGQTVTLRCDPISGHDNLYWYRRVMGKEIKFLLHFVKESKQDESGMPNNRFLAERTGGTYSTLKVQPAELEDSGVYFCASSQAQYNEQFFGPGTRLTVL.

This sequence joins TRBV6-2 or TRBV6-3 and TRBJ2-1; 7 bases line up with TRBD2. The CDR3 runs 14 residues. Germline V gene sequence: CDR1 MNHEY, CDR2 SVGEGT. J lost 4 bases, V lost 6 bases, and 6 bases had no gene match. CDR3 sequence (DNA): TGTGCCAGCAGGGGCGGGAGCCTATACAATGAGCAGTTCTTC. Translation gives CASRGGSLYNEQFF.